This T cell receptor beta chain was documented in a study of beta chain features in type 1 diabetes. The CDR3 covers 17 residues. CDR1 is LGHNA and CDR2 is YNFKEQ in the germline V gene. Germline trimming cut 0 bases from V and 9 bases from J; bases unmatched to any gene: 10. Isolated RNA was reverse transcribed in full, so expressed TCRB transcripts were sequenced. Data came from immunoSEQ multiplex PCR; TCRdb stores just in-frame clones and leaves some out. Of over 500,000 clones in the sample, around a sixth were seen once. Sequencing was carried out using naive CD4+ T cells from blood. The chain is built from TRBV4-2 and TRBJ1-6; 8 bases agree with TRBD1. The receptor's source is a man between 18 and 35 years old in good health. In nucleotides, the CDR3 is TGTGCCAGCAGCCAAGATAAAATTGGGACAGGACGTTCACCCCTCCACTTT. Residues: CASSQDKIGTGRSPLHF.